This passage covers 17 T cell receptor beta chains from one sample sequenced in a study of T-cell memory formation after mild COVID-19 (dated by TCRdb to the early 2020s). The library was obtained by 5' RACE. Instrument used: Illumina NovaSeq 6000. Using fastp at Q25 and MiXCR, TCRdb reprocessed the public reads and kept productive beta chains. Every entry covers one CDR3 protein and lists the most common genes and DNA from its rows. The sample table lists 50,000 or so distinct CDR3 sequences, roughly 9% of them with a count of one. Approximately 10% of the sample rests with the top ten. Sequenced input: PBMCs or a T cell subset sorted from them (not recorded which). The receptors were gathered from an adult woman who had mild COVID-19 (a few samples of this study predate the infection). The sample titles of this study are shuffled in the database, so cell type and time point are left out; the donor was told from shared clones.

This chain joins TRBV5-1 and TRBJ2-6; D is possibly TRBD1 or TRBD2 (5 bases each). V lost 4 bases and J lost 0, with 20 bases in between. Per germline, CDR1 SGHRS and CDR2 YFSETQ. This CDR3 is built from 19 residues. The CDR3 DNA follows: TGCGCCAGCAGCCCGTCTAGCAGGGTGACCTCCTCTGGGGCCAACGTCCTGACTTTC. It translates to CASSPSSRVTSSGANVLTF.

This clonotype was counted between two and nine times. The CDR3 DNA is TGTGCCAGCAGTCCCCAACTAGGGGGAGGCTACACCTTC. Amino acids: CASSPQLGGGYTF. The chain links TRBV12-3 or TRBV12-4 to TRBJ1-2, with D possibly TRBD1 on 6 matching bases. The CDR3 runs to 13 residues. Between the trimmed V and J ends, which lost 5 bases and 8 bases, there was a span of 15 bases.

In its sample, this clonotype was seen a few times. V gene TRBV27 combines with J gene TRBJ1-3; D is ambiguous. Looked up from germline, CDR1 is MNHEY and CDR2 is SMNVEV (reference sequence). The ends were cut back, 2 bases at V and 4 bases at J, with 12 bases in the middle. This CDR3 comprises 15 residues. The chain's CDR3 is CASSLGPDGGNTIYF. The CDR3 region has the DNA TGTGCCAGCAGTTTAGGGCCGGATGGCGGAAACACCATATATTTT.

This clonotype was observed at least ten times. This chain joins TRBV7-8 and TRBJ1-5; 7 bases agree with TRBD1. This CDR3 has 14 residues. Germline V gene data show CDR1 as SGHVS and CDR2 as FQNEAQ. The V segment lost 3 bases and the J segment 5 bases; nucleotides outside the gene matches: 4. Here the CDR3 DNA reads TGTGCCAGCAGCTTGGGACAGAACTATCAGCCCCAGCATTTT. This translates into CASSLGQNYQPQHF.

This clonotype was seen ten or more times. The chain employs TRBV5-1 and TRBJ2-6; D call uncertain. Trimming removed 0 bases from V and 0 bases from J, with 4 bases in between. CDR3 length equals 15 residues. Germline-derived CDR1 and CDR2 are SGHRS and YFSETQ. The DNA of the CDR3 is TGCGCCAGCAGCTTGGCTGGCTCTGGGGCCAACGTCCTGACTTTC. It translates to CASSLAGSGANVLTF.

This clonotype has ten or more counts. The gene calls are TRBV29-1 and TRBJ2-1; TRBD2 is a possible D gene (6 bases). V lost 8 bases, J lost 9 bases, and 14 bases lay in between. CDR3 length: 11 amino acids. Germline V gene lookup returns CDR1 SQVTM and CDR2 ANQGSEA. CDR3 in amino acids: CSFGGSGEQFF. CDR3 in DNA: TGCAGCTTTGGGGGGAGCGGTGAGCAGTTCTTC.

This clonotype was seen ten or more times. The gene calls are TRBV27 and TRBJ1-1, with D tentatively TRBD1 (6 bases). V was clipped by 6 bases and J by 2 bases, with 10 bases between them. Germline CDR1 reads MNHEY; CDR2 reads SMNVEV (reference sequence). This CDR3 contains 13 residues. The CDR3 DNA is TGTGCCAGCAGACTCAGGGGTAACACTGAAGCTTTCTTT. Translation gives CASRLRGNTEAFF.

CDR3 coding DNA: TGTGCCACCAGTGATCCCTGGACAGGGGGTGACTATGGCTACACCTTC. It specifies CATSDPWTGGDYGYTF. The rearrangement joins TRBV24-1 to TRBJ1-2; 10 positions agree with TRBD1. J lost 3 bases, V lost 3 bases, and 6 bases had no gene match. This CDR3 comprises 16 residues. Germline assignment: CDR1 KGHDR and CDR2 SFDVKD.

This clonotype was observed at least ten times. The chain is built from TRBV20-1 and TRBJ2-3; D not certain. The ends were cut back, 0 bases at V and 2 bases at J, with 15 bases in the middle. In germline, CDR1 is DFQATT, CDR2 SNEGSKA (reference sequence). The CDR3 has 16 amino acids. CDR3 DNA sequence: TGCAGTGCTAGAGATCCGCTAGAAGGACCCACAGATACGCAGTATTTT. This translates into CSARDPLEGPTDTQYF.

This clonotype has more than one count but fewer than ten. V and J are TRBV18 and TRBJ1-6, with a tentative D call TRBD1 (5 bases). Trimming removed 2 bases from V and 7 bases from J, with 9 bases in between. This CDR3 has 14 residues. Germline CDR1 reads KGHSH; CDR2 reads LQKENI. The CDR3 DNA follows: TGTGCCAGCTCACCAGCAGGGTCCAATTCACCCCTCCACTTT. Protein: CASSPAGSNSPLHF.

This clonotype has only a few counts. CDR3 bases: TGCGCCAGCAGCCACTCCGGGACAGAGGAAAAACTGTTTTTT. Residues: CASSHSGTEEKLFF. This chain links TRBV5-1 with TRBJ1-4, with 7 bases fitting TRBD1. CDR1 and CDR2 (germline): SGHRS, YFSETQ. V gave up 4 bases and J gave up 8 bases; unmatched junction bases: 8. The CDR3 covers 14 residues.

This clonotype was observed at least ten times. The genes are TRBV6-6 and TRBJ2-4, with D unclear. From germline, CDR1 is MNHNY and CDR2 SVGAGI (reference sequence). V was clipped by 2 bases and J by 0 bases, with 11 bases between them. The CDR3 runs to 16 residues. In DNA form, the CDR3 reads TGTGCCAGCAGTTACCCAAGTCAACTAGCCAAAAACATTCAGTACTTC. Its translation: CASSYPSQLAKNIQYF.

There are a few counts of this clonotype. This CDR3 reads CASSQGGREGDTQYF. The CDR3 DNA reads TGCGCCAGCAGCCAAGGTGGGAGGGAGGGAGATACGCAGTATTTT. The chain recombines TRBV4-1 with TRBJ2-3; TRBD2 matches at 7 bases. The J segment lost 5 bases and the V segment lost 1 base, leaving 6 bases of the junction unmatched. CDR3 length equals 15 residues. Germline V gene data show CDR1 as MGHRA and CDR2 as YSYEKL.

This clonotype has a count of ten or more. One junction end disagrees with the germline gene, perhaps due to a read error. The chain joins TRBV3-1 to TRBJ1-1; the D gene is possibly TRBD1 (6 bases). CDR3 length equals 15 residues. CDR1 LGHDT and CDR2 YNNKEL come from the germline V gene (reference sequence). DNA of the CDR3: TGTGCCAGCAGGCAAGATTCAGGGGTGTACACTGAAGCTTTCTTT. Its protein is CASRQDSGVYTEAFF.

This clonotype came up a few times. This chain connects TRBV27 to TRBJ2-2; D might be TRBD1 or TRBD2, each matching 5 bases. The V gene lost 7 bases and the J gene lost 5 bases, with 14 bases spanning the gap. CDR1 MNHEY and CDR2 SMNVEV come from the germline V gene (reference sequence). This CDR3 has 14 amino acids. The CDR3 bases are TGTGCCAGCACCATATCAGGGAGAACCGGGGAGCTGTTTTTT. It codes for CASTISGRTGELFF.

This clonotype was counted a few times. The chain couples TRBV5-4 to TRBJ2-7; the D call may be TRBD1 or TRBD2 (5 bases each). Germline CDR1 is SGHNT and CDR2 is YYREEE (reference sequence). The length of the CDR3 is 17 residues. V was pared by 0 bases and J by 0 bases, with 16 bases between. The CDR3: CASSLGSRGVGSYEQYF. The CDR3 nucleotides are TGTGCCAGCAGCTTGGGGTCGAGGGGAGTTGGCTCCTACGAGCAGTACTTC.

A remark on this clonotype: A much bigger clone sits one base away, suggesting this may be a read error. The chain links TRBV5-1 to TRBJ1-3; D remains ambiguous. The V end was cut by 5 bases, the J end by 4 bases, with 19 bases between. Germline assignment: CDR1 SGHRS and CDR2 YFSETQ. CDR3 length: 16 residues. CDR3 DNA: TGCGCCAGCAGGGCGGGGTCCTCAACGTCAGGAAACACCATATATTTT. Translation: CASRAGSSTSGNTIYF.